This T cell receptor (beta chain) came from a study of blood T cell repertoires in COVID-19 (TCRdb year 2020). With regard to the full study: The collaborator samples originated in the United States, Italy and Spain and spanned the acute and convalescent phases of COVID-19. The material from the prospective study consisted of cDNA or gDNA derived from T cells, B-cell-depleted T cells, or PBMCs. Subjects who had been exposed to COVID-19, were actively infected with it, or had recovered from it provided the deeply sampled blood TCRbeta repertoires that made up the dataset. The repertoires were released in a freely available public database intended as a resource for research on the immune response to SARS-CoV-2. The samples were drawn from the first 160 participants of the ongoing ImmuneRACE study and from some 1,300 subjects provided by 6 global collaborators. A de-identified subject ID, COVID-19 status, age in years and sex were almost always included in the sample metadata. Where HLA class I and class II types were available, the types were taken from metadata supplied by the sample provider, not from assay-based typing.

Collaborating institutions collected whole blood in K2EDTA tubes following their own protocols. Collaborator samples were shipped for TCRbeta analysis as frozen whole blood, isolated PBMCs, or DNA extracted from either sample type. General findings and caveats noted by the study authors: The quantity of clinical and demographic metadata differed by source and by participant and was supplied without curation.

For this clone: What this receptor recognizes is not known. No much larger clone is present one base from it, and per-base qualities are unavailable.

The CDR3 runs 15 residues from the cysteine to the phenylalanine. Kept here is only the CDR3 DNA, which spans 45 bases and is read in frame from base 1. Here V drops 7 bases and J drops 8 bases, and the junction holds 11 bases not matched to any gene. CDR1 and CDR2 are read off the germline V gene as MDHEN and SYDVKM. The immunoSEQ Assay, a bias-controlled multiplex PCR, was used to amplify TCRbeta CDR3 regions from genomic DNA. Per the source publication's procedure: Nucleated cell counts per sample were estimated from amplification of reference gene primers within the assay. To quantify the absolute abundance of each unique TCRbeta CDR3 rearrangement, sequence reads were collapsed and filtered. For each sample, productive Simpson clonality was calculated by taking the square root of Simpson's diversity index across productive rearrangements. Here the immuneACCESS table is served through TCRdb, limited to in-frame sequences with V and J called. Missing clones are a known gap in these copies; in checked studies unresolved V genes cover under half, and the rest lacks a known reason. V and J calls and clone size are those listed in that table; D and trimming were worked out from the DNA. Here the sample has some 210,000 clones; around 82% occur a single time. The biggest ten clones account for less than 3.5% of the sample.

The chain is encoded by TRBV28 joined to TRBJ1-5, and 10 bases in between align with TRBD1. Material for sequencing was peripheral blood. The TCR was taken from a man aged 45-60 years with active or convalescent COVID-19. The CDR3 protein: CASIGRQGAFKPQHF. The DNA sequence is TGTGCCAGCATTGGAAGACAGGGGGCTTTTAAGCCCCAGCATTTT.